The rows below give T cell receptor beta chains drawn from one sample of a study of post-analysis software for immune sequencing data. From the PCR reads, TCRdb called clonotypes with MiXCR, one entry per CDR3 protein. Of roughly 410,000 distinct CDR3 sequences listed, 30% to 45% are singletons. Sequenced sample: blood. Receptor source: a girl aged 10-17 years with multiple sclerosis. Both conserved end residues are part of each CDR3. The D gene is left open where the match is weak. Rows may omit the clone size; those that give it use once, few, many or a size class.

>-|TRBJ1-2|TRBV20-1|-
CSGGQPNYGYTF
TGCAGTGGGGGGCAGCCTAACTATGGCTACACCTTC
>-|TRBJ2-1|TRBV9|-
CATSCSRNEQFF
TGTGCCACCTCCTGTAGCCGGAATGAGCAGTTCTTC
>-|TRBJ1-4|TRBV12-3/TRBV12-4|-
CASTSFGYRRDEKLFF
TGTGCCAGCACCAGTTTCGGGTACAGACGGGATGAAAAACTGTTTTTT
>TRBD2|TRBJ2-5|TRBV6-1|-
CASSEWGSSGIQETQYF
TGTGCCAGCAGTGAATGGGGCTCTAGCGGCATCCAAGAGACCCAGTACTTC
>-|TRBJ2-1|TRBV28|many
CASSGGWGNNEQFF
TGTGCCAGCAGTGGAGGGTGGGGGAACAATGAGCAGTTCTTC
>-|TRBJ2-2|TRBV20-1|few
CSARPGTRGTGELFF
TGCAGTGCTAGGCCAGGGACGCGCGGCACCGGGGAGCTGTTTTTT
>-|TRBJ1-1|TRBV11-2|-
CASSPSLTEAFF
TGTGCCAGCAGCCCCAGTTTAACTGAAGCTTTCTTT
>-|TRBJ2-7|TRBV6-6|many
CASTSRGATYEQYF
TGTGCCAGCACCAGTCGGGGGGCTACTTACGAGCAGTACTTC
>TRBD1|TRBJ1-2|TRBV20-1|-
CSAGGDSVPYGYTF
TGCAGTGCTGGGGGGGACAGCGTTCCCTATGGCTACACCTTC
>TRBD2|TRBJ2-4|TRBV20-1|-
CSARGGFLAGDSGAKNIQYF
TGCAGTGCTAGAGGCGGATTTCTAGCGGGGGACTCCGGGGCCAAAAACATTCAGTACTTC
>-|TRBJ1-2|TRBV20-1|few
CSAKGGVLYTF
TGCAGTGCTAAAGGTGGCGTTCTCTACACCTTC
>TRBD1|TRBJ2-1|TRBV12-3/TRBV12-4|-
CASRPTGGNNNEQFF
TGTGCCAGCAGGCCAACAGGGGGGAATAACAATGAGCAGTTCTTC
>TRBD2|TRBJ2-7|TRBV4-2|few
CASSQPFGTSGARPTTYEQYF
TGTGCCAGCAGCCAACCATTTGGGACTAGCGGGGCCCGACCCACTACCTACGAGCAGTACTTC
>TRBD1|TRBJ1-1|TRBV29-1|-
CSVGPGQRLNTEAFF
TGCAGCGTTGGACCGGGACAGCGCTTGAACACTGAAGCTTTCTTT
>-|TRBJ1-1|TRBV6-5|-
CASSHGGEGNTEAFF
TGTGCCAGCAGTCACGGTGGGGAAGGGAACACTGAAGCTTTCTTT
>-|TRBJ1-4|TRBV5-8|few
CASSDAKRVREKLFF
TGTGCCAGCAGCGACGCTAAAAGGGTCCGGGAAAAACTGTTTTTT
>TRBD1|TRBJ2-1|TRBV28|few
CASSRPGQGSNEQFF
TGTGCCAGCAGTCGACCGGGACAGGGGAGCAATGAGCAGTTCTTC
>-|TRBJ1-6|TRBV7-9|-
CASSSAETGWDSPLHF
TGTGCCAGCAGCTCAGCCGAGACAGGCTGGGATTCACCCCTCCACTTT
>-|TRBJ1-1|TRBV5-4|-
CASSTTVDLTEAFF
TGTGCCAGCAGCACGACAGTAGACCTCACTGAAGCTTTCTTT
>TRBD1|TRBJ2-7|TRBV29-1|-
CSVGGTVFYEQYF
TGCAGCGTTGGAGGGACAGTCTTCTACGAGCAGTACTTC
>TRBD1|TRBJ2-1|TRBV6-1|few
CASSGQGRPNRSYNEQFF
TGTGCCAGCAGTGGACAGGGGCGCCCTAATCGGTCCTACAATGAGCAGTTCTTC
>TRBD2|TRBJ2-5|TRBV2|-
CASNPTSGGAYLRETQYF
TGTGCCAGCAATCCGACTAGCGGGGGGGCCTATCTAAGAGAGACCCAGTACTTC
>-|TRBJ2-3|TRBV5-4|few
CASSLEAGYTDTQYF
TGTGCCAGCAGCTTGGAGGCAGGGTACACAGATACGCAGTATTTT